The TCR beta chain under discussion was sequenced for a study of shared clonotypes between healthy human individuals (dated by TCRdb to the early 2020s). In the study overall: A couple of women and a few men aged 18 to 49 years were included in the cohort. To estimate repertoire size and how much clonotypes are shared between individuals, the study performed deep sequencing of blood TCR repertoires from five healthy adults. For each donor, CD4 naive and CD4 memory were each run on three plates, CD8 naive on two plates, and CD8 memory on one plate. Each donor's leukapheresis produced roughly between roughly 0.9 and 9 billion PBMCs. To increase sequencing depth and limit assay-specific biases, TCR repertoire library preparation and sequencing were carried out by different laboratories using diverse techniques.

Concerning this clone: Its antigen specificity is not known. Base qualities are missing; no much larger clone stands one base away.

Using the deep immunoSEQ assay, TCR CDR3 regions were amplified from genomic DNA by multiplex PCR. Extracted genomic DNA from each cell subset was spread evenly across all wells of several immunoSEQ 96-well plates, with each plate serving as a replicate. For sorted subsets, 200 to 250 ng genomic DNA, equal to 30,000 or so T cell genomes, was loaded into each replicate PCR. Purified libraries were measured with a Qubit 3.0 fluorometer, size-checked on a Bioanalyzer 2100, and measured again with the KAPA Library Quantification kit. A separate single-read 150-cycle Illumina NextSeq 550 flow cell was used to sequence each immunoSEQ 96-well plate. For the original study's pipeline: Because the immunoSEQ output held only junctional sequences and lacked quality scores, the filtering could not match the filtering applied to full-length reads. To assign V/J genes and CDR3, sequences were annotated using PyIR, a Python wrapper for IgBLAST v1.9, with IMGT germline references. Any read was removed if the V/J assignment was weak (E-value above 1e-6), the CDR3 was missing, or the read contained stop codons, out-of-frame junctions, or ambiguous translated residues. V3J clonotypes were defined by identical inferred V gene, J gene, and CDR3 amino acid sequence. Percentage overlap between repertoires was computed as shared unique clonotypes divided by the size of the smaller repertoire. RTK rarefaction, the Chao1 estimator, and Recon v2.1 estimates of unobserved clonotypes were used to assess repertoire richness. OLGA was used to compute generation probabilities for all TCRbeta clonotypes that the gDNA method yielded from a handful of donors. This is the immuneACCESS table as TCRdb keeps it, with only in-frame sequences that have V and J called. A part of the clones is gone; compared with another copy, unresolved V genes explain less than half, and the rest is unexplained. The V and J calls and clone size were taken over from that table, and D and trimming were inferred from the DNA. For this sample the table gives about 1 million clones, of which roughly 70% were detected only once. The biggest ten clones account for roughly 1.5% of the sample.

The V end loses 7 bases and the J end loses 5 bases, and a stretch of 11 bases separates them. The CDR3 runs 11 residues from the cysteine to the phenylalanine. The CDR3 DNA has 33 bases and is translated from base 1. The germline V gene sets CDR1 to SQVTM and CDR2 to ANQGSEA. What the authors observed across the whole study: Rarefaction of sorted-subset datasets indicated incomplete sequencing despite the large sequencing depth. When a handful of donors were compared, the shared fraction of clonotypes was about 5.4% for naive CD4, about 4% for naive CD8, 2% to 2.5% for memory CD4, and less than 0.5% for memory CD8. Clonotypes shared by all four sorted-subset donors showed higher generation probabilities than non-shared clonotypes. Based on pairwise subsampling, the degree of clonotype sharing among donors was expected to be affected by sequencing depth. Sampling was limited to blood, and TCR repertoires in tissue likely differ from TCR repertoires in blood. Larger estimated clonotype richness was generally found for naive subsets than for memory subsets. Because the study included a small number of donors, the genetic and exposure-history diversity represented was limited.

Healthy HIV-negative adults with no recently reported acute infections or vaccinations were included as donors. Only Caucasian adults living in Nashville, Tennessee, USA were represented among the donors. CD4+ T cells were enriched by magnetic negative selection, after which naive cells were positively selected on CD45RA and the negative fraction was taken as the memory subset. After blood collection by leukapheresis, PBMCs were isolated using Ficoll-Histopaque density gradient centrifugation and then cryopreserved in the vapor phase of liquid nitrogen. Analytical flow cytometry was used to check the purity and quantity of each magnetically sorted T cell population. Genomic DNA was isolated from each sorted fraction and quantified by UV absorbance on a Nanodrop 2000c.

The sequence derives from a young man in good health. The chain couples TRBV29-1 to TRBJ1-1; the D region possibly corresponds to TRBD1 (5 bases align). Source material: memory CD4+ T cells sorted from blood. Read against the paper, the sample's cell subset or site label means: CD45RA-negative fraction. The CDR3 amino acid sequence is: CSALEGTEAFF. The sequenced DNA is TGCAGCGCACTCGAGGGGACTGAAGCTTTCTTT.